This T cell receptor beta chain came from a study of T cells in localized non-small cell lung cancer. Overall study findings and caveats: It remains possible that heterogeneity exists, since only one tumor region was sequenced. Uninvolved adjacent lung had more T cell clonality than any other tissue, topping tumor. For the top 100 tumor clones, a median around 61 also appeared in adjacent lung.

Profiling relied on immunoSEQ multiplex PCR, and the TCRdb table lists in-frame clones only, not all of them. The repertoire holds more than 100,000 clones, with roughly nine tenths as singletons. This clone was seen only a few times. What it binds is not known. The junction departs from the called germline gene at one end, perhaps through a read error. In the same sample, other DNA sequences code for this CDR3. This CDR3 is built from 13 residues. CDR1 and CDR2 (germline): KGHSH, LQKENI. Source: peripheral blood, taken before any cancer treatment. The clonotype originates from a female donor over 55 with stage I lung adenocarcinoma. The chain recombines TRBV18 with TRBJ1-1; perhaps TRBD1 as D (6 bases). The CDR3 DNA is TGTGCCAGCTCCCCACAGGGGAACACTGAAGCTTTCTTT. Translated, it gives CASSPQGNTEAFF.